Each of the 25 T cell receptor beta chains below was sequenced from the same sample in a study of memory CD8 T cells in hepatitis C reinfection. Time point indicated: late/post reinfection, 12 to 24 weeks after detection. No in vitro expansion preceded TCR sequencing of the sorted cells. TCRdb's table, derived via immunoSEQ multiplex PCR, lists solely in-frame clones and lacks some. The sample includes approximately 46,000 clones, roughly nine tenths seen only once; the top ten take 0.6% to 0.9%. Sequencing was done on a sample of naive CD8+ T cells sorted from blood. The receptors stem from a man between 18 and 29 years old with hepatitis C virus infection.

The chain carries TRBV7-7 and TRBJ2-3, with 14 bases that match TRBD2. V gave up 5 bases and J gave up 4 bases; unmatched junction bases: 11. Germline V gene lookup returns CDR1 SSHAT and CDR2 FNYEAQ (reference sequence). The CDR3 totals 18 residues. The CDR3 is CASSLSPTSGGAADTQYF. The CDR3 DNA follows: TGTGCCAGCAGCCTCAGCCCGACTAGCGGGGGGGCGGCAGATACGCAGTATTTT.

J is TRBJ2-7 and V is TRBV5-6; 7 bases align to TRBD1. This CDR3 spans 15 amino acids. Losses at the gene ends were 1 base for V and 2 bases for J; bases not matched to a gene: 6. Germline V CDR1 and CDR2: SGHDT, YYEEEE. CDR3 sequence (DNA): TGTGCCAGCAGCTTGACCCGGGACAGTGCCTACGAGCAGTACGTC. It encodes CASSLTRDSAYEQYV.

V and J are TRBV27 and TRBJ2-1, with 11 nucleotides matching TRBD2. The germline V gene encodes CDR1 MNHEY and CDR2 SMNVEV (reference sequence). After removal of 3 bases from V and 3 bases from J, the junction contained 4 bases not matched to a gene. There are 16 residues in the CDR3. The CDR3 sequence is CASSFLAGGGYNEQFF. The CDR3 DNA reads as TGTGCCAGCAGTTTCCTAGCGGGAGGAGGCTACAATGAGCAGTTCTTC.

This clone has a handful of counts. CDR3 amino acids: CASSQRTSGGEEQYF. CDR3 DNA: TGTGCCAGCAGCCAGAGGACTAGCGGGGGGGAGGAGCAGTACTTC. J is TRBJ2-7 and V is TRBV5-6; 15 bases are shared with TRBD2. Trimming removed 4 bases from V and 7 bases from J; junction bases left unmatched: 6. Germline CDR1 SGHDT, CDR2 YYEEEE. CDR3 length: 15 amino acids. The full variable domain, completed using reference TRBV5-6 and TRBJ2-7, is DAGVTQSPTHLIKTRGQQVTLRCSPKSGHDTVSWYQQALGQGPQFIFQYYEEEERQRGNFPDRFSGHQFPNYSSELNVNALLLGDSALYLCASSQRTSGGEEQYFGPGTRLTVT.

The rearrangement joins TRBV21-1 to TRBJ2-2; the table's TRBD1 call for D was not verified on the DNA. TRBV21-1 is a pseudogene segment. CDR3 length: 16 residues. The CDR3 sequence: CASSKQGRQGTGELFF. The CDR3 DNA sequence: TGTGCCAGCAGCAAACAGGGTAGGCAGGGCACCGGGGAGCTGTTTTTT.

The chain is built from TRBV6-1 and TRBJ2-2; D is ambiguous. The CDR3 has 13 residues. The ends were cut back, 4 bases at V and 5 bases at J, with 8 bases in the middle. Germline assignment: CDR1 MNHNS and CDR2 SASEGT. CDR3 region: CASSGSGTGELFF. The CDR3 DNA follows: TGTGCCAGCAGTGGGAGTGGTACCGGGGAGCTGTTTTTT.

V gene TRBV29-1 combines with J gene TRBJ2-5, with 9 bases that match TRBD2. V lost 3 bases to trimming and J lost 0 bases; unmatched junction nucleotides: 11. Germline V CDR1 and CDR2: SQVTM, ANQGSEA. CDR3 length: 17 residues. The CDR3 region has the DNA TGCAGCGTTGACCCCATAGCGGGAGACAAGTACCAAGAGACCCAGTACTTC. This codes for CSVDPIAGDKYQETQYF. Combining the CDR3 with reference TRBV29-1 and TRBJ2-5 gives the whole variable domain SAVISQKPSRDICQRGTSLTIQCQVDSQVTMMFWYRQQPGQSLTLIATANQGSEATYESGFVIDKFPISRPNLTFSTLTVSNMSPEDSSIYLCSVDPIAGDKYQETQYFGPGTRLLVL.

The chain recombines TRBV19 with TRBJ2-1, with D unresolved. V lost 3 bases and J lost 0, with 9 bases in between. Germline-derived CDR1 and CDR2 are LNHDA and SQIVND (reference sequence). This CDR3 is 15 amino acids long. The CDR3 loop is CASSISLVSYNEQFF. CDR3 DNA: TGTGCCAGTAGTATCTCCCTAGTCTCCTACAATGAGCAGTTCTTC.

The chain carries TRBV13 and TRBJ2-7; D possibly corresponds to TRBD2 (6 bases). The CDR3 runs to 16 residues. Germline lookup yields CDR1 PRHDT and CDR2 FYEKMQ (reference sequence). Trimming pared 5 bases from V and 2 bases from J, leaving 19 bases between. Here the CDR3 reads CASSPSVGGRTYEQYF. The CDR3 DNA reads TGTGCCAGCAGCCCCTCCGTAGGAGGGAGAACCTACGAGCAGTACTTC.

This sequence joins TRBV7-2 and TRBJ2-2, with 7 bases lining up with TRBD1. Germline CDR1 SGHTA, CDR2 FQGNSA. This CDR3 has 15 amino acids. V gave up 4 bases and J gave up 5 bases; unmatched junction bases: 7. CDR3 protein: CASSSHRGGTGELFF. CDR3 coding DNA: TGTGCCAGCAGCTCCCACAGGGGTGGGACCGGGGAGCTGTTTTTT.

In this sample, this clone turned up a few times. The V and J genes are TRBV5-8 and TRBJ2-2; D unresolved. There are 13 residues in the CDR3. Between the trimmed V and J ends, which lost 4 bases and 4 bases, there was a span of 8 bases. Germline assignment: CDR1 SGHTS and CDR2 YDEGEE. The CDR3 here is CASSSVITGELFF. The CDR3 region has the DNA TGTGCCAGCAGCAGCGTGATCACCGGGGAGCTGTTTTTT.

This sequence joins TRBV7-2 and TRBJ1-2; TRBD1 is a possible D gene (5 bases). Per germline, CDR1 SGHTA and CDR2 FQGNSA. V lost 4 bases and J lost 0, with 9 bases in between. There are 14 residues in the CDR3. The CDR3 nucleotides read TGTGCCAGCAGCTCGGAGGGGACTAACTATGGCTACACCTTC. The encoded protein is CASSSEGTNYGYTF. Full variable domain (rest looked up from reference TRBV7-2 and TRBJ1-2): GAGVSQSPSNKVTEKGKDVELRCDPISGHTALYWYRQSLGQGLEFLIYFQGNSAPDKSGLPSDRFSAERTGGSVSTLTIQRTQQEDSAVYLCASSSEGTNYGYTFGSGTRLTVV.

J is TRBJ2-1 and V is TRBV6-5; 11 bases line up with TRBD2. The CDR3 runs 15 residues. Trimming took 7 bases from V and 4 from J; bases not matched to a gene: 6. Germline V gene data show CDR1 as MNHEY and CDR2 as SVGAGI. CDR3 bases: TGTGCCAGCACTATCCTAGCGGGAGGTTACAATGAGCAGTTCTTC. Residues: CASTILAGGYNEQFF.

The chain is built from TRBV2 and TRBJ2-7; 8 nucleotides align to TRBD1. V lost 5 bases and J lost 5; bases outside the gene matches: 5. The CDR3 runs 13 residues. Germline CDR1 reads SNHLY; CDR2 reads FYNNEI. In DNA form, the CDR3 reads TGTGCCAGCAGTTGGACAGGGCAGCACGAGCAGTACTTC. The encoded protein is CASSWTGQHEQYF.

DNA for the CDR3: TGTGCCAGCAGCCTACCACAGGGGGTGGAAGAGACCCAGTACTTC. Its protein is CASSLPQGVEETQYF. The chain is built from TRBV7-2 and TRBJ2-5; 8 nucleotides line up with TRBD1. The germline CDR1 and CDR2 sequences are SGHTA and FQGNSA. The CDR3 sequence is 15 residues long. V lost 5 bases, J lost 3 bases, and 8 bases stayed unmatched.

CDR3 DNA: TGTGCCAGCAGCTTAGACGGGGCAGGGGTGCACACTGAAGCTTTCTTT. It yields the protein CASSLDGAGVHTEAFF. V usage is TRBV7-9 and J usage is TRBJ1-1; perhaps TRBD1 as D (6 bases). CDR3 length: 16 amino acids. Germline-derived CDR1 and CDR2 are SEHNR and FQNEAQ (reference sequence). The V end was cut by 1 base, the J end by 3 bases, with 15 bases between.

This clone occurred once. The chain links TRBV7-8 to TRBJ2-1; 7 bases line up with TRBD2. V trimming: 0 bases; J trimming: 4 bases; junction bases outside the gene matches: 3. Germline V gene data show CDR1 as SGHVS and CDR2 as FQNEAQ. This CDR3 is 15 amino acids long. CDR3 residues: CASSLAAGVYNEQFF. Written as DNA, the CDR3 is TGTGCCAGCAGCTTAGCGGCGGGGGTTTACAATGAGCAGTTCTTC.

The chain carries TRBV7-9 and TRBJ2-2; 9 nucleotides match TRBD1. The CDR3 spans 18 residues. Per germline, CDR1 SEHNR and CDR2 FQNEAQ (reference sequence). Trimming took 4 bases from V and 5 from J; bases not matched to a gene: 14. CDR3 protein: CASSSFLQGALGTGELFF. The CDR3 DNA sequence: TGTGCCAGCAGCTCCTTTTTACAGGGGGCGTTAGGTACCGGGGAGCTGTTTTTT. Based on the CDR3 plus reference TRBV7-9 and TRBJ2-2, the full variable domain is DTGVSQNPRHKITKRGQNVTFRCDPISEHNRLYWYRQTLGQGPEFLTYFQNEAQLEKSRLLSDRFSAERPKGSFSTLEIQRTEQGDSAMYLCASSSFLQGALGTGELFFGEGSRLTVL.

The V gene is TRBV4-1, the J gene TRBJ1-1, with D unclear. V was shortened by 0 bases and J by 7 bases, with 12 bases between the two germline ends. The V gene's germline CDR1 is MGHRA and CDR2 YSYEKL. The CDR3 loop spans 14 amino acids. CDR3: CASSQEGFGGEAFF. CDR3 sequence (DNA): TGCGCCAGCAGCCAAGAAGGTTTTGGCGGTGAAGCTTTCTTT.

The chain couples TRBV19 to TRBJ2-2, with D perhaps TRBD2 (5 bases). The CDR3 covers 16 residues. The germline V gene encodes CDR1 LNHDA and CDR2 SQIVND (reference sequence). Trimming removed 3 bases at V and 0 bases at J, with 11 bases between. The CDR3 region has the DNA TGTGCCAGTAGTATCGAGGGCTTCGCGAACACCGGGGAGCTGTTTTTT. This translates into CASSIEGFANTGELFF.

Comment on this clone: Other DNA sequences in the same sample also yield this CDR3. The chain recombines TRBV27 with TRBJ2-1; D is unclear. V was shortened by 4 bases and J by 6 bases, with 7 bases between the two germline ends. The CDR3 is made up of 12 amino acids. Germline V gene data show CDR1 as MNHEY and CDR2 as SMNVEV (reference sequence). This CDR3 is CASSSRGNEQFF. The CDR3 DNA sequence: TGTGCCAGCAGTTCTAGAGGCAATGAGCAGTTCTTC.

The V call is TRBV6-5, the J call TRBJ1-2, with a possible D match to TRBD1 (5 bases). Germline V gene sequence: CDR1 MNHEY, CDR2 SVGAGI. The CDR3 runs 15 residues. V dropped 2 bases and J dropped 8 bases, with 18 bases sitting between them. CDR3 amino acids: CASSYNLQVEGGYTF. CDR3 sequence (DNA): TGTGCCAGCAGTTACAACCTACAGGTGGAGGGAGGCTACACCTTC.

The J gene is TRBJ2-3, the V gene TRBV2; no clear D gene. With 5 bases removed from V and 4 bases from J, the gap between germline ends came to 10 bases. CDR1 is SNHLY, CDR2 FYNNEI, per germline. The CDR3 covers 13 residues. CDR3 in DNA: TGTGCCAGCAGTCAAGGCAGTCCAGATACGCAGTATTTT. Protein: CASSQGSPDTQYF.

The chain employs TRBV4-3 and TRBJ2-2; TRBD2 might be the D (5 bases). The CDR3 runs 15 residues. V was trimmed by 1 base and J by 0 bases, leaving 6 bases between them. Germline CDR1 LGHNA, CDR2 YSLEER. CDR3 protein: CASSQGLSNTGELFF. For the CDR3, the DNA is TGCGCCAGCAGCCAAGGACTATCGAACACCGGGGAGCTGTTTTTT.

This chain joins TRBV5-4 and TRBJ2-1; 8 positions match TRBD2. CDR1 SGHNT and CDR2 YYREEE come from the germline V gene (reference sequence). V shed 3 bases, J shed 2 bases, and the junction held 7 bases outside the gene matches. The CDR3 sequence is 16 residues long. The CDR3 reads CASSSPGLGAYNEQFF. For the CDR3, the DNA is TGTGCCAGCAGCTCCCCGGGACTAGGAGCCTACAATGAGCAGTTCTTC.